This T cell receptor (beta chain) is drawn from a study of T cells in Graves' hyperthyroidism and ophthalmopathy. Background on the study: At initial diagnosis, before any treatment had begun, peripheral blood was obtained.

RNA transcripts yielded amplified TCR beta CDR3 regions. First-round RT-PCR targeting the TCR CDR3 was performed with the HTBI primer set. TCRdb recomputed calls from the multiplex PCR reads with MiXCR, one row per CDR3 protein. The data hold around 380,000 distinct CDR3 sequences, with around an eighth observed a single time. This clonotype has ten or more counts. Exclusion of a patient resulted from uncontrolled infection, other autoimmune disease, pregnancy or lactation. This clonotype was sampled from a man aged 25 to 45 with Graves' hyperthyroidism that later progressed to Graves' ophthalmopathy. Sample: blood.

CDR3 loop: CASSADSSSYNEQFF. CDR3 coding DNA: TGTGCCAGCAGTGCTGACAGTAGCTCCTACAATGAGCAGTTCTTC. The J gene is TRBJ2-1, the V gene TRBV27, with D possibly matching TRBD1 (5 bases). Germline V gene sequence: CDR1 MNHEY, CDR2 SMNVEV (reference sequence). The V end was cut by 5 bases, the J end by 0 bases, with 11 bases between. The CDR3 spans 15 residues.